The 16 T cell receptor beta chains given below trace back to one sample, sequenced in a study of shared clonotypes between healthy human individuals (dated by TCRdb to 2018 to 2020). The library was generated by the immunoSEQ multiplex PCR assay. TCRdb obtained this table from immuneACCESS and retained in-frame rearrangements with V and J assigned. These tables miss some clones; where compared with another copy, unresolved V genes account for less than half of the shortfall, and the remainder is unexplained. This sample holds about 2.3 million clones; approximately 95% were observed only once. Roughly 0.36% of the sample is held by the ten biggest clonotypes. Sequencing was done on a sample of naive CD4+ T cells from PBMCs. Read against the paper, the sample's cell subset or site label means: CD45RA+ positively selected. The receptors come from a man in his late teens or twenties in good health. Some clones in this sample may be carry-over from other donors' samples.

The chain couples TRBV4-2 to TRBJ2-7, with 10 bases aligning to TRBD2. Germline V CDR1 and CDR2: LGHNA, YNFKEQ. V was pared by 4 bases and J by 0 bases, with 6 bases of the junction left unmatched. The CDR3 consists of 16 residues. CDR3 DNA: TGTGCCAGCAGCCCGTCACTAGCGGGAAGCTCCTACGAGCAGTACTTC. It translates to CASSPSLAGSSYEQYF.

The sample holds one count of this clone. The CDR3 is CASSWRTSGWNEQFF. The CDR3 region has the DNA TGTGCCAGCAGTTGGAGGACTAGCGGATGGAATGAGCAGTTCTTC. The chain carries TRBV28 and TRBJ2-1; 10 positions match TRBD2. CDR1 and CDR2 (germline): MDHEN, SYDVKM. The CDR3 is made up of 15 amino acids. J gave up 7 bases and V 4 bases, and 7 bases lay outside the gene matches.

The CDR3 nucleotides are TGTGCCTGGAGTGTATTGGGGGGGGCCGGGTCACCCCTCCACTTT. Protein: CAWSVLGGAGSPLHF. The rearrangement links TRBV30 to TRBJ1-6, with D possibly being TRBD1 (6 bases). The CDR3 runs to 15 residues. The germline V and J ends were trimmed by 0 bases and 10 bases, with 16 bases remaining between them. Germline V gives CDR1 GTSNPN, CDR2 SVGIG (reference sequence).

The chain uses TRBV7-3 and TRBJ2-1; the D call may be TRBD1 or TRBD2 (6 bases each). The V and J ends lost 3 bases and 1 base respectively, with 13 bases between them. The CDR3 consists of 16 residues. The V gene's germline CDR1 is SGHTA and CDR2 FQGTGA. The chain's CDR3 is CASSFGGPRSYNEQFF. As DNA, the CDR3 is TGTGCCAGCAGCTTCGGGGGCCCTCGGTCCTACAATGAGCAGTTCTTC.

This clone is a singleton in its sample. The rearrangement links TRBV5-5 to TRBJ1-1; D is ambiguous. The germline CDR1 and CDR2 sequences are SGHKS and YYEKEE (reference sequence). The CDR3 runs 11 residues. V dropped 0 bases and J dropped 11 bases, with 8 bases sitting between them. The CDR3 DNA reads TGTGCCAGCAGCTTGGGCCTCTGGGCTTTCTTT. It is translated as CASSLGLWAFF.

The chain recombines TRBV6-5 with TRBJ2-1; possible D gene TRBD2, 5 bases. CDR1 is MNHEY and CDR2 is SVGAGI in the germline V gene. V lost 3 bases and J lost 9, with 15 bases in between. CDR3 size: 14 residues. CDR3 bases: TGTGCCAGCAGTTATTCTGGACTCAGGCGTGAGCAGTTCTTC. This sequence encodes CASSYSGLRREQFF.

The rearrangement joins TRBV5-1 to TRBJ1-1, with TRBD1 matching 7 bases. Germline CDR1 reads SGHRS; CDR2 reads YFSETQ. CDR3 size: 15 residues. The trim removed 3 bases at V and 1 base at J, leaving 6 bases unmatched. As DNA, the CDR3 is TGCGCCAGCAGCTCCACAGGGGTGGGGAACACTGAAGCTTTCTTT. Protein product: CASSSTGVGNTEAFF.

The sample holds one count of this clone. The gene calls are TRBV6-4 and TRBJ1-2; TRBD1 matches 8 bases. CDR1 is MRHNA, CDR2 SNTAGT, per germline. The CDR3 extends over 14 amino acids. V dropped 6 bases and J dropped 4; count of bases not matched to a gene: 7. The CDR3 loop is CASRPTGGRYGYTF. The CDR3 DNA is TGTGCCAGCAGGCCCACAGGGGGTCGCTATGGCTACACCTTC.

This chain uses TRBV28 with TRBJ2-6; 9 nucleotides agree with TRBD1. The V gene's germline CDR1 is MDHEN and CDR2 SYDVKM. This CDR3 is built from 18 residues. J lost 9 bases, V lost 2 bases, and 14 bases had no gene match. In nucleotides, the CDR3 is TGTGCCAGCAGTTTAAGGATAAGGGTGACAGGGGGAGGCAACGTCCTGACTTTC. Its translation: CASSLRIRVTGGGNVLTF.

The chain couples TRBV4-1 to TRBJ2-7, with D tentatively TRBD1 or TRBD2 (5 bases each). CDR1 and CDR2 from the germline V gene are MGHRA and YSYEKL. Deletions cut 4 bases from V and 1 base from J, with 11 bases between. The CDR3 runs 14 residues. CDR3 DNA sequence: TGCGCCAGCAGCCTCCGGGACGGTTCCTACGAGCAGTACTTC. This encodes CASSLRDGSYEQYF.

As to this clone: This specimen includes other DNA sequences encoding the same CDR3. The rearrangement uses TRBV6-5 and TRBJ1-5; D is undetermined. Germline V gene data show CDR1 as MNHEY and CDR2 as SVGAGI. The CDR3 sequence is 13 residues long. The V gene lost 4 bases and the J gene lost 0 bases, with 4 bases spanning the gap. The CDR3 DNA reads TGTGCCAGCAGTTTAGATAGCAATCAGCCCCAGCATTTT. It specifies CASSLDSNQPQHF.

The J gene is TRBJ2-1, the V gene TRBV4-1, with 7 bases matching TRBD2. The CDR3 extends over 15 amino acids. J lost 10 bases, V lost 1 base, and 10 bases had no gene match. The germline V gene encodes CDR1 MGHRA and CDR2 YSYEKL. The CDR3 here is CASSQVGRGVPEQFF. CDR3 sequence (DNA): TGCGCCAGCAGCCAAGTAGGGAGGGGCGTGCCGGAGCAGTTCTTC.

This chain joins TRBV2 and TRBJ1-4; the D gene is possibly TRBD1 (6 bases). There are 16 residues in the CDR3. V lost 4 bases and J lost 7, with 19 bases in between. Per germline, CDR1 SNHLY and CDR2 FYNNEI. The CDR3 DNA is TGTGCCAGCAGTGTCCCGGGGAGGGGGTCAAGTGAAAAACTGTTTTTT. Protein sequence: CASSVPGRGSSEKLFF.

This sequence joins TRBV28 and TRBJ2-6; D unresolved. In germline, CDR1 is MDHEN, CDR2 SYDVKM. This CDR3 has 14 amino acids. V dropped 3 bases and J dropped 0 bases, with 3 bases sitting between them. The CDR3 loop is CASSFTSGANVLTF. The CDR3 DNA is TGTGCCAGCAGTTTCACCTCTGGGGCCAACGTCCTGACTTTC.

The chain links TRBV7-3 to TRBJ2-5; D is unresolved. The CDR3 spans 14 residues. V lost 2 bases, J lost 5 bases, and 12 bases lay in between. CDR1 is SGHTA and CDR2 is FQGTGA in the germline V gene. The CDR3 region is CASSLFGVGETQYF. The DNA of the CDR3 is TGTGCCAGCAGCTTATTTGGAGTGGGGGAGACCCAGTACTTC.

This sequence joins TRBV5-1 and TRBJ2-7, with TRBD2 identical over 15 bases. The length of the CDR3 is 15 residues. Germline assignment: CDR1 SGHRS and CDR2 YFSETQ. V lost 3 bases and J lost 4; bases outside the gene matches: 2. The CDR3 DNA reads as TGCGCCAGCAGCTCGGGGACTAGCGGGAGGTACGAGCAGTACTTC. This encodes CASSSGTSGRYEQYF.